What follows describes a single T cell receptor (beta chain). This clone has just one count. What this receptor recognizes is not known. Per-nucleotide qualities are absent, and no much larger clonotype sits a single base away. The data were obtained in a study of blood T cell repertoires in COVID-19 (dated by TCRdb to 2018 to 2020). At the level of the whole study: The collaborator samples originated in the United States, Italy and Spain and spanned the acute and convalescent phases of COVID-19. The dataset comprised deeply sampled blood TCRbeta repertoires from subjects exposed to, actively infected with, or recovered from COVID-19. The material from the prospective study consisted of cDNA or gDNA derived from T cells, B-cell-depleted T cells, or PBMCs. Nearly every sample came with metadata listing a de-identified subject ID, COVID-19 status, age in years and sex. The samples were drawn from two sources: the first 160 participants of the ongoing ImmuneRACE study, and some 1,300 subjects contributed by 6 global collaborators. A freely available public database, intended as a resource for researchers studying the immune response to SARS-CoV-2, is where the repertoires were released. HLA class I and class II types, where available, came from metadata supplied by the sample provider rather than from assay-based typing. What the work shows at the level of the full study, not this receptor alone: How much clinical and demographic metadata was included differed by source and by participant, and the metadata was provided uncurated.

One collaborating source in Seattle enrolled patients while the patients were actively infected and followed the patients over time throughout the course of disease. Whole blood was collected in K2EDTA tubes by collaborating institutions according to the institutions' own protocols. For TCRbeta analysis, collaborators shipped samples in one of three forms: frozen whole blood, isolated PBMCs, or DNA extracted from either of those sample types. The germline V gene yields MNHNS for CDR1 and SASEGT for CDR2. Trimming at the junction amounts to 3 bases on V and 1 base on J, and the germline ends lie 17 bases apart. The CDR3 measures 17 amino acids from cysteine to phenylalanine. Only the CDR3 portion is preserved as DNA: 51 bases, with reading frame beginning at the first base. TCRbeta CDR3 regions were amplified from genomic DNA by means of the immunoSEQ Assay, a bias-controlled multiplex PCR. Under the source paper's analysis protocol: Within the assay, amplification of reference gene primers was used to estimate how many nucleated cells each sample contained. To quantify the absolute abundance of each unique TCRbeta CDR3 rearrangement, sequence reads were collapsed and filtered. For each sample, productive Simpson clonality was calculated as the square root of Simpson's diversity index across productive rearrangements. The source is immuneACCESS, and TCRdb retained only in-frame sequences with V and J called. Part of the clones is not carried over; for the studies checked, unresolved V genes explain less than half of this, and the remainder is unexplained. That table gives V, J and clone size, and the DNA gave D and trimming. The sample has 100,000 to 150,000 clones on record, 81% of them singletons. The top ten hold about 18% of the sample.

The sequence derives from a young man with COVID-19, enrolled during active disease. The rearranged chain carries TRBV6-1 and TRBJ2-3; the D segment could be TRBD2, given 6 matching bases. The sequencing sample was made of peripheral blood. Read as DNA, the sequence is TGTGCCAGCAGTGATCTTTGGAGGGTGGGAGGCACAGATACGCAGTATTTT. This gives the protein CASSDLWRVGGTDTQYF.